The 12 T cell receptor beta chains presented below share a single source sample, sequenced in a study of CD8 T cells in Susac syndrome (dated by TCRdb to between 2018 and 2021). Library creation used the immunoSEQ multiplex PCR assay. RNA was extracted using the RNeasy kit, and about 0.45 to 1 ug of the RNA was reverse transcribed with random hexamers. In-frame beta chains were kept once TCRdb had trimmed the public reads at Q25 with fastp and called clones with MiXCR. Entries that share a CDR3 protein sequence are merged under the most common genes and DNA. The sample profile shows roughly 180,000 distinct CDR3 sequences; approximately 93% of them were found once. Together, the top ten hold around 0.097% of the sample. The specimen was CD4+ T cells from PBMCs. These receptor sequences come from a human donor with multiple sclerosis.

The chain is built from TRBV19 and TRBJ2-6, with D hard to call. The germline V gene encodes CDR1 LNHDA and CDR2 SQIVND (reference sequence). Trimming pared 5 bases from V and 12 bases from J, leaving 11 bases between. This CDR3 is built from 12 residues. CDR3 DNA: TGTGCCAGTAGTCCCACTTGGGGCGTCCTGACTTTC. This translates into CASSPTWGVLTF.

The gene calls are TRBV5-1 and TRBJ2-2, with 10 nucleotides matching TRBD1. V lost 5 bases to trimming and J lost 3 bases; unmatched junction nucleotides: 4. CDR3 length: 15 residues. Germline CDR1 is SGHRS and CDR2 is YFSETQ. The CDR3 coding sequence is TGCGCCAGCAGAACCGGGACAGGGGACACCGGGGAGCTGTTTTTT. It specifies CASRTGTGDTGELFF. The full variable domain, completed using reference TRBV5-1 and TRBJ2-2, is KAGVTQTPRYLIKTRGQQVTLSCSPISGHRSVSWYQQTPGQGLQFLFEYFSETQRNKGNFPGRFSGRQFSNSRSEMNVSTLELGDSALYLCASRTGTGDTGELFFGEGSRLTVL.

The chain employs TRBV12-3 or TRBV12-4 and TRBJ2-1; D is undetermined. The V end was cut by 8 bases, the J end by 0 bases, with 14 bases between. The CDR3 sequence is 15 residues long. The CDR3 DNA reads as TGTGCCAGCGGATCGTTAACCAGCTCCTACAATGAGCAGTTCTTC. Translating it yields CASGSLTSSYNEQFF.

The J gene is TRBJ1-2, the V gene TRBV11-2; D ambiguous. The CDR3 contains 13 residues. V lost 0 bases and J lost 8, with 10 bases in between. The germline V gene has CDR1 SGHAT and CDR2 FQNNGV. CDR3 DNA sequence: TGTGCCAGCAGCTTAGAGGGGTTACGGGGCTACACCTTC. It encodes CASSLEGLRGYTF.

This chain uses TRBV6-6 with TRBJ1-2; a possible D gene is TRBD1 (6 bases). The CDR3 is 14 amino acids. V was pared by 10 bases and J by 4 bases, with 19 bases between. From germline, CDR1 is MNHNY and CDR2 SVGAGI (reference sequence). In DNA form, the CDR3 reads TGTGCCACCCTCCCCGGGGGCTACGGCTATGGCTACACCTTC. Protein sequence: CATLPGGYGYGYTF.

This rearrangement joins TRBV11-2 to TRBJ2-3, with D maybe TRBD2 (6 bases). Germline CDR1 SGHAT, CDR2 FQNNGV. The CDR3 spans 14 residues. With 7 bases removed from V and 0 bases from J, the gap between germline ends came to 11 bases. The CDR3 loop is CASTSGLSTDTQYF. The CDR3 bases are TGTGCCAGCACCTCGGGACTCAGCACAGATACGCAGTATTTT.

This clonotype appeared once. The CDR3 spells CASSAGVKPQHF. For the CDR3, the DNA is TGCGCCAGCAGCGCTGGGGTTAAGCCCCAGCATTTT. The V gene is TRBV5-1, the J gene TRBJ1-5; D uncertain. This CDR3 region has 12 residues. The V gene lost 4 bases and the J gene lost 8 bases, with 10 bases spanning the gap. Looked up from germline, CDR1 is SGHRS and CDR2 is YFSETQ.

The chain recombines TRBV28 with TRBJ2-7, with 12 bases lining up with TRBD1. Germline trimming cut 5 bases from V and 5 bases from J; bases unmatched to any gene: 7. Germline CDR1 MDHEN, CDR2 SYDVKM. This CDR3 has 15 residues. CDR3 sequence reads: CASSSSGTGGHEQYF. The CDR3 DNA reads TGTGCCAGCAGTAGCTCCGGGACAGGGGGCCACGAGCAGTACTTC.

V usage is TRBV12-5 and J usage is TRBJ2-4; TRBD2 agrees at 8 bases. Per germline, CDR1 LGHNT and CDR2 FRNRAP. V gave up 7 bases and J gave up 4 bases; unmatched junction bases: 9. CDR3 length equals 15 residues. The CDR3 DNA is TGTGCTAGTGCCTCCACCGGGACTAGGAAAAACATTCAGTACTTC. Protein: CASASTGTRKNIQYF.

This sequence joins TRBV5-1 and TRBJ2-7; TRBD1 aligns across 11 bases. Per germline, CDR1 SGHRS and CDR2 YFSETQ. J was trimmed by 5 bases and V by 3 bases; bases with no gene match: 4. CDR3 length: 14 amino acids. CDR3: CASSSGTGGDEQYF. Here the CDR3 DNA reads TGCGCCAGCAGCTCCGGGACAGGGGGAGACGAGCAGTACTTC.

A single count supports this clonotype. The DNA for the CDR3 is TGTGCCAGCAGTCACCACAGACGGGCAGGGGGTTTACCCCAGCATTTT. Amino acid sequence: CASSHHRRAGGLPQHF. V and J are TRBV28 and TRBJ1-5, with 7 bases fitting TRBD1. There are 16 residues in the CDR3. The junction had 17 bases not matched to a gene; V was cut back by 5 bases and J by 10 bases. In germline, CDR1 is MDHEN, CDR2 SYDVKM.

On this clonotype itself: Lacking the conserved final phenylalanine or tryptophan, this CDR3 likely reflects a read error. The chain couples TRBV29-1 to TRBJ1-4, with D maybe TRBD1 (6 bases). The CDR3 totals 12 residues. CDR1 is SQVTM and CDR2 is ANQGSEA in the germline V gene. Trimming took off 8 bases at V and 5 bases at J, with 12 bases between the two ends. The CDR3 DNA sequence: TGCAGCTCCGCAGGGGACAATGAAAAACTGTTTTTG. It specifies CSSAGDNEKLFL.